This T cell receptor beta chain was sequenced during a study of blood T cell repertoires in COVID-19 (dated by TCRdb to 2018 to 2021). For the wider study: Collaborator samples came from the United States, Italy and Spain and covered acute and convalescent phases of COVID-19. Deeply sampled blood TCRbeta repertoires from subjects exposed to, actively infected with, or recovered from COVID-19 were included in the dataset. The samples were drawn from two sources: the first 160 participants of the ongoing ImmuneRACE study, and about 1,300 subjects contributed by 6 global collaborators. Where available, HLA class I and class II types were obtained from metadata supplied by the sample provider rather than from assay-based typing. The repertoires were released in a freely available public database meant as a resource for research on the immune response to SARS-CoV-2. The prospective study material was composed of cDNA or gDNA derived from T cells, B-cell-depleted T cells, or PBMCs. Sample metadata almost always included a de-identified subject ID, COVID-19 status, age in years and sex. Overall results and qualifications from the work: The quantity of clinical and demographic metadata differed by source and by participant and was supplied without curation.

This clone was counted a few times. Its recognized antigen is unknown. No much larger clone exists at a distance of one base, and base qualities are not known. According to the germline V gene (reference sequence), CDR1 reads SEHNR and CDR2 reads FQNEAQ. Counted from cysteine to phenylalanine, this CDR3 has 16 amino acids. Of the read, only the CDR3 DNA is kept; its 48 bases are in frame from base 1. V is clipped by 5 bases and J by 7 bases, and the sequence between their germline boundaries is 20 bases long. The immunoSEQ Assay, a bias-controlled multiplex PCR, was used to amplify TCRbeta CDR3 regions from genomic DNA. The source study handled its data this way. Within the assay, amplification of reference gene primers was used to estimate how many nucleated cells each sample contained. Sequence reads were collapsed and filtered to measure the absolute abundance of every unique TCRbeta CDR3 rearrangement. Productive Simpson clonality was computed per sample as the square root of Simpson's diversity index over productive rearrangements. TCRdb's version of the immuneACCESS table is confined to in-frame rearrangements and falls short of the full clone set. An unresolved V gene accounts for under half of the shortfall where checked; the remainder is of unknown origin. V and J calls and clone size are as listed in that table; D and trimming were resolved from the DNA. This sample comprises 90,000 to 130,000 clones, 88% of them detected only once. The ten largest clonotypes hold approximately 3.5% of the sample.

Whole blood was collected in K2EDTA tubes by collaborating institutions according to the institutions' own protocols. For TCRbeta analysis, collaborators shipped samples in one of three forms: frozen whole blood, isolated PBMCs, or DNA extracted from either of those sample types. The sequence joins TRBV7-9 to TRBJ1-4; the D segment could be TRBD1, given 6 matching bases. The sequence derives from a woman between 45 and 65 years old with acute or convalescent COVID-19. Sequenced material: peripheral blood. The nucleotides read TGTGCCAGCAGCGGGGGCAACCGGGCTTCGGGTGAAAAACTGTTTTTT. It translates to CASSGGNRASGEKLFF. This CDR3, with the reference TRBV7-9 and TRBJ1-4 proteins standing in past its ends, gives the full variable domain DTGVSQNPRHKITKRGQNVTFRCDPISEHNRLYWYRQTLGQGPEFLTYFQNEAQLEKSRLLSDRFSAERPKGSFSTLEIQRTEQGDSAMYLCASSGGNRASGEKLFFGSGTQLSVL.